These 11 T cell receptor beta chains originate from one sample sequenced in a study of T-cell memory formation after mild COVID-19. One entry per CDR3 protein results from TCRdb running MiXCR on the 5' RACE reads. The sample holds a few hundred thousand distinct CDR3 sequences, approximately 8.4% seen once. Specimen: PBMCs or a T cell subset sorted from them (not recorded which). The receptors originated from a man aged 18 to 35 who had mild COVID-19 (a few samples of this study predate the infection). Cell type and time point are not known.

V usage is TRBV10-3 and J usage is TRBJ1-3; 7 nucleotides match TRBD1. The CDR3 is 17 amino acids. V lost 10 bases to trimming and J lost 3 bases; unmatched junction nucleotides: 18. Germline V gene sequence: CDR1 ENHRY, CDR2 SYGVKD. The chain's CDR3 is CATTGVQGNLVGNTIYF. The CDR3 nucleotides read TGTGCCACCACAGGGGTCCAGGGAAATCTGGTTGGAAACACCATATATTTT.

V usage is TRBV5-5 and J usage is TRBJ1-6, with TRBD1 identical over 7 bases. The CDR3 length is 14 residues. Germline lookup yields CDR1 SGHKS and CDR2 YYEKEE (reference sequence). J lost 8 bases, V lost 3 bases, and 5 bases had no gene match. CDR3 sequence: CASSSTGADSPLHF. In nucleotides, the CDR3 is TGTGCCAGCAGCTCAACAGGGGCAGATTCACCCCTCCACTTT.

This clonotype has a count of ten or more. The V and J genes are TRBV4-2 and TRBJ2-4, with D possibly being TRBD1 (6 bases). The ends were cut back, 4 bases at V and 8 bases at J, with 15 bases in the middle. CDR1 is LGHNA, CDR2 YNFKEQ, per germline. The CDR3 consists of 14 residues. As DNA, the CDR3 is TGTGCCAGCAGCCTTCACCCCAAGGGGGACATTCAGTACTTC. Residues: CASSLHPKGDIQYF.

In its sample, this clonotype was seen a few times. The J gene is TRBJ2-7, the V gene TRBV27, with D maybe TRBD2 (6 bases). The CDR3 is made up of 14 amino acids. V was trimmed by 4 bases and J by 3 bases, leaving 13 bases between them. Germline V gene lookup returns CDR1 MNHEY and CDR2 SMNVEV (reference sequence). The chain's CDR3 is CASSSHLGGYEQYV. CDR3 DNA: TGTGCCAGCAGTTCTCATCTGGGGGGCTACGAGCAGTACGTC.

The CDR3 DNA sequence: TGTGCCAGCAGCTCCCCAGGATCGGGGGAGCCAGATACGCAGTATTTT. This gives the protein CASSSPGSGEPDTQYF. The chain couples TRBV7-2 to TRBJ2-3, with TRBD2 as a possible D gene (6 bases). Germline-derived CDR1 and CDR2 are SGHTA and FQGNSA. The germline V and J ends were trimmed by 4 bases and 4 bases, with 18 bases remaining between them. The CDR3 consists of 16 residues.

The genes are TRBV6-5 and TRBJ1-6, with TRBD1 identical over 9 bases. CDR1 and CDR2 (germline): MNHEY, SVGAGI. V was clipped by 5 bases and J by 7 bases; unmatched bases: 6. The CDR3 runs to 15 residues. Written as DNA, the CDR3 is TGTGCCAGCAGTCCCTGGGGGACAGGGAATTCACCCCTCCACTTT. As protein: CASSPWGTGNSPLHF.

The chain uses TRBV4-1 and TRBJ1-5, with a possible D match to TRBD1 (5 bases). The V end lost 4 bases, the J end lost 3 bases, and 13 bases lay between the germline ends. This CDR3 comprises 15 residues. Germline loops: CDR1 MGHRA, CDR2 YSYEKL. The CDR3 protein is CASSRDPDNNQPQHF. CDR3 coding DNA: TGCGCCAGCAGCCGGGACCCCGACAACAATCAGCCCCAGCATTTT.

The rearrangement links TRBV4-1 to TRBJ2-2, with TRBD2 matching 11 bases. The CDR3 extends over 15 amino acids. Trimming cost V 1 base and J 6 bases; bases outside gene matches: 1. The germline gives CDR1 MGHRA, CDR2 YSYEKL. The CDR3, as DNA: TGCGCCAGCAGCCAAGTTAGCGGGGGGGCCGGGGAGCTGTTTTTT. This sequence encodes CASSQVSGGAGELFF.

This clonotype has a count of ten or more. J is TRBJ2-3 and V is TRBV23-1; no firm D call. Being an ORF, TRBV23-1 has a function that is uncertain. Between the trimmed V and J ends, which lost 2 bases and 2 bases, there was a span of 11 bases. This CDR3 contains 15 residues. DNA of the CDR3: TGCGCCAGCAGTCAAGAGTCCCGAGACACAGATACGCAGTATTTT. Translating gives CASSQESRDTDTQYF.

The V call is TRBV7-2, the J call TRBJ2-3; D may be TRBD2 (5 bases). The CDR3 runs 14 residues. V lost 2 bases and J lost 5, with 11 bases in between. Germline V CDR1 and CDR2: SGHTA, FQGNSA. CDR3 DNA: TGTGCCAGCAGCTTATCACTAGGCGGAGATACGCAGTATTTT. This codes for CASSLSLGGDTQYF.

This clonotype was counted between two and nine times. The chain employs TRBV10-2 and TRBJ2-3; tentatively, D is TRBD1 (5 bases). The CDR3 spans 15 residues. Between the trimmed V and J ends, which lost 2 bases and 2 bases, there was a span of 11 bases. CDR1 is WSHSY, CDR2 SAAADI, per germline. The CDR3 coding sequence is TGCGCCAGCAGTGAGCAGGGCTATCTCACAGATACGCAGTATTTT. This codes for CASSEQGYLTDTQYF.